This T cell receptor (beta chain) is drawn from a study of T-cell memory formation after mild COVID-19 (dated by TCRdb to the early 2020s). The study in broad terms: TCR sequence clusters from the two donors were largely donor specific. T-cell clones expanding and contracting after mild COVID-19 in two donors were tracked by longitudinal TCRalpha and TCRbeta repertoire sequencing. Two young, previously healthy adult volunteers made up the cohort, one male and one female. The paper's findings and limits, for the study overall: Contracting CD4+ clones turned up mainly in the CM and EM memory subsets, whereas EMRA was where CD8+ clones were enriched. SARS-CoV-2 specificity of the second-wave clones peaking on day 37 was not confirmed. Clones that contracted from day 15 to 85 showed balanced CD4/CD8 phenotypes, whereas a second wave of clones that expanded from day 15 to 37 leaned towards CD4+. Only a couple of mild cases were covered by the study, and larger cohorts that include severe cases with pre-infection samples were considered necessary. Some responding clones were detected in pre-infection memory, suggesting pre-existing cross-reactive memory T cells joined the SARS-CoV-2 response.

Sequencing used an Illumina NovaSeq 6000. Using 5'RACE with constant-segment primers, TCRalpha and TCRbeta cDNA libraries were constructed, with sample barcodes and unique molecular identifiers added in the process. Trizol reagent was used to extract RNA from every sample. Amplification of the libraries took two PCR steps, and the second step added a second sample barcode plus Illumina TruSeq adapters. Libraries were sequenced on an Illumina NovaSeq with 2 x 150 bp paired-end reads. From the authors' description of their analysis: Demultiplexing of reads and collapsing into UMI-guided consensus sequences were performed with migec v1.2.7. With mixcr v2.1.11, UMI consensuses were aligned to TRA and TRB V and J templates and assembled into clonotypes. Expanded or contracted clonotypes were those called significant by both edgeR and NoisET, with noise models trained on biological replicates. For edgeR calls, the thresholds were a false discovery rate-adjusted p below 0.01 and a log2 fold-change of 1. As an exploratory analysis of dynamics, max-normalized trajectories of the 1000 most abundant clonotypes were examined with PCA combined with hierarchical clustering. Separately sequenced CD4+ and CD8+ repertoires were used to assign the CD4 or CD8 phenotype of responding clones. TCRdb itself trimmed the public reads at Q25 with fastp, ran MiXCR and retained productive beta chains. Identical CDR3 proteins give one entry, which carries the most common genes and DNA. The V and J calls were not made by the authors but by TCRdb's processing. Here the sample has 450,000 to 700,000 distinct CDR3 sequences; 18% occur a single time. Jointly, the top ten make up approximately 12% of the sample.

CDR1 and CDR2 (LGHNA, YNFKEQ) derive from the germline V gene. For this chain, trimming is 0 bases at the V end and 8 bases at the J end, and the number of junction bases without a gene match is 4. The CDR3 runs 16 residues from the cysteine to the phenylalanine. Only the CDR3 DNA stays, 48 bases, in frame from base 1. This clonotype has more than one count but fewer than ten. This clone's antigen is unknown. Base-call qualities are not available, and no considerably larger clone is one nucleotide away. PBMCs were isolated by Ficoll-Paque density gradient centrifugation. The source of this sequence is an adult woman who had mild COVID-19 (a few samples of this study predate the infection). The sample titles of this study are shuffled in the database, so cell type and time point are left out; the donor was told from shared clones. Sequenced material: PBMCs or a T cell subset sorted from them (not recorded which). This receptor chain uses TRBV4-2 and TRBJ2-1; a stretch of 13 junction bases matches TRBD2. The base sequence is TGTGCCAGCAGCCAAGATCAAGGGACTAGCGGGGATGAGCAGTTCTTC. This translates into CASSQDQGTSGDEQFF.